This TCR beta chain was sequenced in a study of a mutant IDH1 vaccine in newly diagnosed glioma. This clone was observed a handful of times. Its antigen is as yet unknown. Indicated time point: week 35, safety follow-up. Every single dose of the vaccine, 300 ug of mutant IDH1 20-mer peptide, came with topical imiquimod. New WHO grade 3 or 4 astrocytomas that were IDH1-mutant and ATRX-lost occurred in the donors. Clones were read by immunoSEQ multiplex PCR, and TCRdb kept only the in-frame ones, dropping some. The sample lists around 50,000 clones, under 85% occurring once. V shed 6 bases and J shed 3 bases, with 13 bases lying between them. The CDR3 is 14 residues long. Germline CDR1 LNHDA, CDR2 SQIVND (reference sequence).

The TCR sequence derives from a man in his forties with glioma. The chain employs TRBV19 and TRBJ2-3, with D perhaps matching TRBD1 (6 bases). The material sequenced was PBMCs, taken from a glioma patient whose treatment included an IDH1 peptide vaccine. CDR3 sequence: CASSPVQGTDTQYF. The CDR3 DNA follows: TGTGCCAGTAGCCCCGTGCAGGGGACAGATACGCAGTATTTT.